This T cell receptor (beta chain) was observed in a study of cytomegalovirus exposure and HLA in healthy donors. The study, taken as a whole, reports: Many donors carried some public TCRs, although rarity characterized most TCR sequences. According to an earlier analysis, most TCR beta V segments yielded productive rearrangements about 90% or about 30% of the time.

Use of 60 Vbeta and 13 Jbeta primers characterized the PCR. The repertoire was sequenced with immunoSEQ multiplex PCR; TCRdb's copy has only in-frame clones and lacks some. The sample yields 120,000 or so clones, around 80% seen once. Details on this clone: Its antigen is as yet unknown.

The CDR3 extends over 14 amino acids. Germline loops: CDR1 SGHRS, CDR2 YFSETQ. The V gene end was trimmed by 4 bases and the J gene end by 10 bases; junction bases not matched to a gene: 7. This receptor was identified in a man between 18 and 29 years old in good health and CMV-seronegative. Input material: PBMCs. This chain joins TRBV5-1 and TRBJ1-6; 8 nucleotides match TRBD1. As DNA, the CDR3 is TGCGCCAGCAGCCCGGACAGGGAAGGGTCACCCCTCCACTTT. It codes for CASSPDREGSPLHF.